This T cell receptor beta chain originates from a study of PD-1 blockade in classical Hodgkin lymphoma. Germline values: CDR1 SGHTS, CDR2 YDEGEE. V was clipped by 4 bases and J by 5 bases; unmatched bases: 2. CDR3 length: 14 amino acids. Study results and limitations: Partial responders and progressors had significantly lower baseline TCR diversity. As was reported, newly diagnosed patients showed lower baseline TCR diversity than healthy donors did.

The data were produced by immunoSEQ multiplex PCR, yet TCRdb's version contains in-frame clones alone and is incomplete. Of approximately 12,000 clones in the sample, around four fifths were seen once. In regard to this clone: The antigen is unknown.

After autologous stem cell transplantation all patients relapsed, and prior brentuximab vedotin exposure differed between cohorts. Best overall response was complete response, partial response or progressive disease in these relapsed/refractory classical Hodgkin lymphoma patients. The genes are TRBV5-8 and TRBJ2-2; 10 bases map to TRBD1. Sequences were derived from peripheral blood mononuclear cells (PBMCs), sampled at baseline. The TCR was taken from a human donor with classical Hodgkin lymphoma. The CDR3 loop reads CASSRDRGTGELFF. The CDR3 DNA reads TGTGCCAGCAGCCGGGACAGGGGAACCGGGGAGCTGTTTTTT. Variable domain in full (rest from reference TRBV5-8 and TRBJ2-2): EAGVTQSPTHLIKTRGQQATLRCSPISGHTSVYWYQQALGLGLQFLLWYDEGEERNRGNFPPRFSGRQFPNYSSELNVNALELEDSALYLCASSRDRGTGELFFGEGSRLTVL.